These 17 T cell receptor beta chains originate from one sample sequenced in a study of human T cells and chemical hapten exposure. Noted time point: patch test 1, 2 weeks after DPC sensitization. Treatment: therapeutic diphenylcyclopropenone sensitization with weekly scalp DPC. TCRdb ran MiXCR on the RACE reads and lists one entry per CDR3 protein. The table records roughly 360,000 distinct CDR3 sequences, 4.8% of them present only once. This specimen was whole blood, taken in connection with sensitization to the hapten diphenylcyclopropenone (DPC). These receptors were collected from a woman aged 45-65 years with alopecia areata. Some clones in this sample may be carry-over from other donors' samples.

This clonotype has only a few counts. As DNA, the CDR3 is TGCAGCGTTGAAACCTCGACTGTAGGGGGGCAGTACTTC. It is translated as CSVETSTVGGQYF. The rearrangement joins TRBV29-1 to TRBJ2-7, with D maybe TRBD1 (6 bases). Trimming shortened V by 2 bases and J by 9 bases, and 17 bases separated the two germline ends. Germline V gene lookup returns CDR1 SQVTM and CDR2 ANQGSEA. CDR3 length equals 13 residues.

This clonotype was recorded at least ten times. V usage is TRBV6-5 and J usage is TRBJ1-1; unclear D gene. The CDR3 runs to 12 residues. Between the trimmed V and J ends, which lost 2 bases and 1 base, there was a span of 2 bases. The germline gives CDR1 MNHEY, CDR2 SVGAGI. The CDR3 nucleotides read TGTGCCAGCAGTTACCGGAACACTGAAGCTTTCTTT. It is translated as CASSYRNTEAFF.

This clonotype has a count of ten or more. The chain joins TRBV6-5 to TRBJ2-1; D may be TRBD2 (6 bases). V was trimmed by 4 bases and J by 2 bases, leaving 12 bases between them. Germline CDR1 MNHEY, CDR2 SVGAGI. This CDR3 region has 15 residues. CDR3 DNA: TGTGCCAGCAGTTCCCTAGCGAGGACCTACAATGAGCAGTTCTTC. Its translation: CASSSLARTYNEQFF.

The gene calls are TRBV20-1 and TRBJ2-5; TRBD2 matches 11 bases. The CDR3 spans 18 residues. V was clipped by 2 bases and J by 5 bases; unmatched bases: 16. The germline CDR1 and CDR2 sequences are DFQATT and SNEGSKA (reference sequence). CDR3 region: CSARLAGGPITREETQYF. As DNA, the CDR3 is TGCAGTGCTAGATTAGCGGGAGGGCCTATTACACGAGAGGAGACCCAGTACTTC.

This clonotype was counted at least ten times. The chain is built from TRBV29-1 and TRBJ2-3; the D gene could be TRBD1 or TRBD2 (6 bases each). CDR1 is SQVTM, CDR2 ANQGSEA, per germline. V lost 5 bases to trimming and J lost 6 bases, with 21 bases between them. CDR3 length: 15 amino acids. The CDR3 DNA reads TGCAGCGTTAGGGGGGAGGCTCTCCAGGTCGATACGCAGTATTTT. This gives the protein CSVRGEALQVDTQYF.

The V call is TRBV2, the J call TRBJ2-1, with D tentatively TRBD1 or TRBD2 (6 bases each). Germline lookup yields CDR1 SNHLY and CDR2 FYNNEI. The germline V and J ends were trimmed by 2 bases and 14 bases, with 10 bases remaining between them. The CDR3 covers 11 residues. The CDR3 nucleotides read TGTGCCAGCAGTGAACGGGGGCAAGAGTTCTTC. Protein sequence: CASSERGQEFF.

The sample holds a few counts of this clonotype. The V and J genes are TRBV30 and TRBJ2-3; 8 nucleotides agree with TRBD2. The CDR3 is 16 residues long. Trimming at V came to 2 bases and at J to 4 bases, leaving 11 bases not matched to a gene. The germline V gene encodes CDR1 GTSNPN and CDR2 SVGIG (reference sequence). CDR3 sequence: CAWSFSLAGLADTQYF. CDR3 nucleotides: TGTGCCTGGAGTTTTTCCTTAGCGGGATTAGCAGATACGCAGTATTTT.

This clonotype was recorded at least ten times. The V call is TRBV5-1, the J call TRBJ2-2, with D unclear. The germline V and J ends were trimmed by 0 bases and 4 bases, with 7 bases remaining between them. CDR1 SGHRS and CDR2 YFSETQ come from the germline V gene. This CDR3 region has 14 residues. The CDR3 spells CASSLVGATGELFF. The CDR3 nucleotides read TGCGCCAGCAGCTTGGTAGGAGCCACCGGGGAGCTGTTTTTT.

This clonotype turned up a few times. This sequence joins TRBV5-1 and TRBJ1-1; D gene ambiguous. V gave up 5 bases and J gave up 1 base, with 12 bases separating them. The CDR3 totals 14 residues. From germline, CDR1 is SGHRS and CDR2 YFSETQ. DNA of the CDR3: TGCGCCAGCAGAAACTTGCAGTCGAACACTGAAGCTTTCTTT. Translation gives CASRNLQSNTEAFF.

This clonotype was recorded at least ten times. This sequence joins TRBV7-2 and TRBJ2-3; the match to TRBD2 covers 7 bases. The trim removed 1 base at V and 4 bases at J, leaving 5 bases unmatched. Germline V gives CDR1 SGHTA, CDR2 FQGNSA. The CDR3 runs to 15 residues. The CDR3 DNA is TGTGCCAGCAGCTTAGTGGGGGGGGTCGCAGATACGCAGTATTTT. Protein sequence: CASSLVGGVADTQYF.

Many counts were recorded for this clonotype. The chain recombines TRBV5-1 with TRBJ2-7, with 7 positions matching TRBD1. From germline, CDR1 is SGHRS and CDR2 YFSETQ. J was trimmed by 1 base and V by 5 bases; bases with no gene match: 9. The CDR3 runs 15 residues. The DNA for the CDR3 is TGCGCCAGCAGTCGCGACAGGGACGTGTCCTACGAGCAGTACTTC. It yields the protein CASSRDRDVSYEQYF. Full variable domain (remainder filled in from reference TRBV5-1 and TRBJ2-7): KAGVTQTPRYLIKTRGQQVTLSCSPISGHRSVSWYQQTPGQGLQFLFEYFSETQRNKGNFPGRFSGRQFSNSRSEMNVSTLELGDSALYLCASSRDRDVSYEQYFGPGTRLTVT.

This clonotype has more than one count but fewer than ten. This chain uses TRBV20-1 with TRBJ1-6; D perhaps matches TRBD1 (6 bases). V shed 2 bases and J shed 5 bases, with 13 bases lying between them. This CDR3 has 15 amino acids. Germline loops: CDR1 DFQATT, CDR2 SNEGSKA (reference sequence). CDR3 sequence: CSARPPGADNSPLHF. In DNA, the CDR3 is TGCAGTGCTAGACCCCCAGGGGCGGATAATTCACCCCTCCACTTT.

In its sample, this clonotype was seen many times. The chain recombines TRBV5-6 with TRBJ2-5, with D perhaps TRBD2 (5 bases). The CDR3 has 16 amino acids. The V gene lost 0 bases and the J gene lost 7 bases, with 19 bases spanning the gap. Germline V gene sequence: CDR1 SGHDT, CDR2 YYEEEE. The CDR3 protein is CASSLVEPLSGGTQYF. The CDR3 DNA follows: TGTGCCAGCAGCTTGGTGGAGCCCTTGAGTGGAGGGACCCAGTACTTC.

This clonotype was observed many times. This rearrangement joins TRBV29-1 to TRBJ2-7, with TRBD1 as a possible D gene (6 bases). This CDR3 has 12 residues. V was pared by 7 bases and J by 2 bases, with 12 bases between. The germline gives CDR1 SQVTM, CDR2 ANQGSEA. The CDR3 DNA is TGCAGCGCCCTGACAGGTCCCTACGAGCAGTACTTC. The encoded protein is CSALTGPYEQYF.

This clonotype was seen at least ten times. The V gene is TRBV6-5, the J gene TRBJ2-1, with 8 bases matching TRBD2. The CDR3 loop spans 15 amino acids. Germline values: CDR1 MNHEY, CDR2 SVGAGI. V shed 4 bases and J 5 bases; nucleotides not matched to a gene: 7. CDR3 protein: CASSFIGGGHNEQFF. DNA of the CDR3: TGTGCCAGCAGTTTCATCGGGGGGGGACACAATGAGCAGTTCTTC.

The chain joins TRBV7-2 to TRBJ2-3; maybe TRBD2 (6 bases). With 4 bases removed from V and 6 bases from J, the gap between germline ends came to 17 bases. Germline V lookup: CDR1 SGHTA, CDR2 FQGNSA. The CDR3 is 15 amino acids. DNA of the CDR3: TGTGCCAGCAGCTATTCCGGGACTCCCACGGATACGCAGTATTTT. It translates to CASSYSGTPTDTQYF.

Many counts were recorded for this clonotype. The chain joins TRBV19 to TRBJ2-7; possible D gene TRBD2, 5 bases. This CDR3 is built from 13 residues. V lost 5 bases and J lost 4, with 12 bases in between. CDR1 is LNHDA, CDR2 SQIVND, per germline (reference sequence). CDR3 DNA: TGTGCCAGTAGTGCATCTACGGGGTACGAGCAGTACTTC. It yields the protein CASSASTGYEQYF.